This TCR beta chain was captured in a study of tumor-infiltrating lymphocytes in localized non-small cell lung cancer (dated by TCRdb to the early 2020s). Background for the entire study: The cohort included patients whose samples were collected after neoadjuvant chemotherapy, as well as both smokers and never-smokers and several histologies. A total of fewer than 65 patients were included in the paired tumor versus uninvolved lung comparison of immunoSEQ T-cell fraction. Flow cytometry, multiplex immunofluorescence, RNA-seq, exome sequencing and proteomics were applied to the same patients as TCR sequencing, which was one of several integrated assays. The overall ICON cohort was composed of around 140 surgical patients with localized non-small cell lung cancer whose tumors were resected. Each patient provided resected tumor tissue plus uninvolved lung tissue from the same patient, with the uninvolved lung tissue described as non-adjacent to the tumor.

As to this clone: No antigen is known for it. No base-level quality is on record; no much larger clone is a single base apart.

ICON enrollment began in early 2016, and the last patient was enrolled in the second half of 2018. From a subcohort of 75 to 90 patients, fresh tumor and matched uninvolved tissue were collected for in-depth immune analyses, including TCR sequencing. TCR sequencing was performed on DNA isolated from bulk tissue, without cell sorting. Paper-wide results and their limitations: Tumor T-cell fraction from TCR sequencing was not associated with recurrence-free survival (p = 0.61). Different pieces of the same tissue were used for different assays, so technical variation could not be separated from intratumor heterogeneity. Higher T cell infiltration in tumors than in uninvolved lung tissue was supported by TCRbeta sequencing, consistent with immunofluorescence CD3 counts. No difference in TCR-derived T-cell fraction was observed between the flow cytometry-defined immunotypes IM1 (good prognosis) and IM2 (poor prognosis). Since assay coverage differed from patient to patient depending on how much tissue was available, TCR sequencing was done for only a subset of the cohort.

TCR sequencing with the immunoSEQ assay provided the T-cell fraction in tumor and uninvolved lung tissue. In the authors' own workflow: For survival analysis, patients were divided into high (upper tertile) and low (lower two tertiles) T-cell fraction groups, which were compared by log-rank test. A signed-rank test was used to test paired tumor versus uninvolved lung differences in T-cell fraction. TCRdb stores this immuneACCESS table with in-frame sequences only. Part of the clones is absent; in the studies checked, under half of the shortfall reflects unresolved V genes, and no reason is known for the rest. The V and J calls and clone size are taken from that table; D and trimming were inferred from the DNA. This sample lists 15,000 to 20,000 clones; over 35% were detected once. The ten largest account for around 16% of the sample. The germline V gene specifies SGDLS as CDR1 and YYNGEE as CDR2. The trim is 0 bases for V and 0 bases for J, with a gap of 13 bases between the germline ends. The CDR3 runs 17 residues from the cysteine to the phenylalanine. Just CDR3 DNA is preserved here, 51 bases in frame from base 1.

The sequence derives from a human donor with non-small cell lung cancer. Input material: lung tumor tissue. Recombination linked TRBV9 to TRBJ1-3; no D gene can be assigned with confidence. The CDR3 protein is CASSVGSRKSSGNTIYF. The nucleotides read TGTGCCAGCAGCGTAGGGTCACGTAAAAGCTCTGGAAACACCATATATTTT.